This T cell receptor beta chain comes out of a study of shared clonotypes between healthy human individuals. Notes on the study in general: Depth was large, yet rarefaction showed that sorted-subset sequencing was incomplete. Generally, naive subsets came out with larger estimated richness than memory subsets.

Each sorted subset replicate got 200 ng genomic DNA, tens of thousands of genomes. Produced via immunoSEQ multiplex PCR; TCRdb's table is partial and in-frame only. In the table there are some 2,400,000 clones, 90% to 96% of which are singletons. With regard to this clone: Antigen: not known.

The length of the CDR3 is 15 residues. V lost 0 bases to trimming and J lost 3 bases, with 13 bases between them. The germline gives CDR1 SGDLS, CDR2 YYNGEE. Sequencing used naive CD4+ T cells sorted from blood. The subset here: CD45RA+ positively selected. V gene TRBV9 combines with J gene TRBJ2-7; D unresolved. The origin of this receptor is a man between 18 and 35 years old in good health. The CDR3 bases are TGTGCCAGCAGCGTAGGAGTGGCCCTAAACTACGAGCAGTACTTC. It is translated as CASSVGVALNYEQYF.